The 13 T cell receptor beta chains in this list originate from one sample, sequenced in a study of CD8+ T cells in alopecia areata. Treatment given: oral pan-JAK inhibitor, 5-10 mg twice daily. RNA was isolated and reverse transcribed to cDNA, the sequencing template. TCRdb's table, derived via immunoSEQ multiplex PCR, lists solely in-frame clones and lacks some. This table holds 200,000 to 250,000 clones, about 57% found once. The source was CD4+ T cells sorted from blood, collected at week 4, from a patient treated with tofacitinib. The receptor set was obtained from a human donor with alopecia areata.

The CDR3 DNA reads TGCGCCAGCAGCTCCGGACAGACCTATGGCTACACCTTC. Its protein product is CASSSGQTYGYTF. V gene TRBV5-1 combines with J gene TRBJ1-2; possibly TRBD1 for D (6 bases). This CDR3 comprises 13 residues. Trimming shortened V by 3 bases and J by 4 bases, and 10 bases separated the two germline ends. Germline-derived CDR1 and CDR2 are SGHRS and YFSETQ.

The chain's CDR3 is CASRLSGAGNEQFF. For the CDR3, the DNA is TGCGCCAGCAGGTTATCCGGAGCGGGCAATGAGCAGTTCTTC. J is TRBJ2-1 and V is TRBV5-1, with a tentative D call TRBD2 (6 bases). V gave up 5 bases and J gave up 6 bases, with 15 bases separating them. The CDR3 spans 14 residues. CDR1 SGHRS and CDR2 YFSETQ come from the germline V gene.

The V call is TRBV5-1, the J call TRBJ2-6; D unresolved. CDR3 length: 15 residues. V shed 4 bases and J shed 0 bases, with 8 bases lying between them. CDR1 and CDR2 (germline): SGHRS, YFSETQ. The CDR3 here is CASSLDLSGANVLTF. In DNA form, the CDR3 reads TGCGCCAGCAGCCTAGACCTCTCTGGGGCCAACGTCCTGACTTTC.

V usage is TRBV14 and J usage is TRBJ1-6; tentative D call: TRBD1 (5 bases). In germline, CDR1 is SGHDN, CDR2 FVKESK. V dropped 2 bases and J dropped 4 bases, with 12 bases sitting between them. The CDR3 contains 16 residues. The CDR3 protein is CASSQSKGPYNSPLHF. The DNA of the CDR3 is TGTGCCAGCAGCCAATCCAAGGGGCCGTATAATTCACCCCTCCACTTT.

This clone was seen many times. This chain connects TRBV27 to TRBJ1-4; TRBD1 matches 7 bases. CDR1 is MNHEY and CDR2 is SMNVEV in the germline V gene (reference sequence). The CDR3 is 16 residues long. With 5 bases clipped from V and 8 bases from J, the junction kept 14 bases outside the gene matches. CDR3 DNA sequence: TGTGCCAGCAGTAGATTTCGAGGGACAGATGGAGAAAAACTGTTTTTT. Translated: CASSRFRGTDGEKLFF.

The chain joins TRBV7-2 to TRBJ1-5; D is uncertain. V shed 2 bases and J shed 7 bases, with 9 bases lying between them. The CDR3 contains 13 residues. Germline V gene lookup returns CDR1 SGHTA and CDR2 FQGNSA. CDR3 in amino acids: CASSLQQGQPQHF. For the CDR3, the DNA is TGTGCCAGCAGCTTACAACAAGGGCAGCCCCAGCATTTT.

The rearrangement links TRBV4-3 to TRBJ1-1, with D perhaps matching TRBD1 (6 bases). This CDR3 has 13 residues. CDR1 is LGHNA, CDR2 YSLEER, per germline. Trimming removed 0 bases from V and 8 bases from J, with 10 bases in between. CDR3 nucleotides: TGCGCCAGCAGCCAAGAAAACGACAGGGAAGCTTTCTTT. It yields the protein CASSQENDREAFF.

This clone was picked up a small number of times. This rearrangement joins TRBV6-6 to TRBJ2-2; D not certain. The CDR3 has 14 residues. V gave up 6 bases and J gave up 0 bases, with 8 bases separating them. Germline V CDR1 and CDR2: MNHNY, SVGAGI (reference sequence). The CDR3: CASRIRTNTGELFF. The CDR3 DNA follows: TGTGCCAGCAGGATCCGAACGAACACCGGGGAGCTGTTTTTT.

The V call is TRBV29-1, the J call TRBJ1-5; D not resolved. Germline V CDR1 and CDR2: SQVTM, ANQGSEA. V lost 4 bases and J 3 bases, leaving 10 bases between the germline ends. CDR3 length equals 13 residues. CDR3 nucleotides: TGCAGCGTTGGGAAGACGTTCAATCAGCCCCAGCATTTT. Encoded protein: CSVGKTFNQPQHF.

The chain is built from TRBV4-1 and TRBJ1-5; no clear D. CDR1 MGHRA and CDR2 YSYEKL come from the germline V gene. The CDR3 consists of 13 residues. V was trimmed by 0 bases and J by 7 bases, leaving 7 bases between them. CDR3 coding DNA: TGCGCCAGCAGCCAAGAAGTTTGGCAGCCCCAGCATTTT. This codes for CASSQEVWQPQHF.

Regarding this clone: Different DNA sequences within this sample yield the same CDR3. V and J are TRBV12-5 and TRBJ2-5; no reliable D call. CDR3 length: 11 amino acids. Trimming stripped 0 bases from V and 5 bases from J, with 1 base between. Per germline, CDR1 LGHNT and CDR2 FRNRAP. DNA of the CDR3: TGTGCTAGTGGTTTGGTGGAGACCCAGTACTTC. The encoded protein is CASGLVETQYF. The whole variable domain, filled in from reference TRBV12-5 and TRBJ2-5, reads DARVTQTPRHKVTEMGQEVTMRCQPILGHNTVFWYRQTMMQGLELLAYFRNRAPLDDSGMPKDRFSAEMPDATLATLKIQPSEPRDSAVYFCASGLVETQYFGPGTRLLVL.

The rearrangement joins TRBV30 to TRBJ2-1, with no clear D. From germline, CDR1 is GTSNPN and CDR2 SVGIG (reference sequence). Between the trimmed V and J ends, which lost 4 bases and 2 bases, there was a span of 3 bases. The CDR3 has 11 amino acids. Written as DNA, the CDR3 is TGTGCCTGGACAACCTACAATGAGCAGTTCTTC. This encodes CAWTTYNEQFF. Together with reference TRBV30 and TRBJ2-1, the CDR3 gives the full variable domain: SQTIHQWPATLVQPVGSPLSLECTVEGTSNPNLYWYRQAAGRGLQLLFYSVGIGQISSEVPQNLSASRPQDRQFILSSKKLLLSDSGFYLCAWTTYNEQFFGPGTRLTVL.

V gene TRBV5-4 combines with J gene TRBJ1-5; 9 bases map to TRBD1. Germline trimming cut 2 bases from V and 6 bases from J; bases unmatched to any gene: 6. In germline, CDR1 is SGHNT, CDR2 YYREEE (reference sequence). The CDR3 runs to 15 residues. The DNA of the CDR3 is TGTGCCAGCAGCTTCGGGACAGGGCAGGGTCAGCCCCAGCATTTT. Encoded protein: CASSFGTGQGQPQHF.